Reported below is one T cell receptor (beta chain). This clonotype was found many times. Its antigen target is currently unknown. It has no much larger one-base neighbor in the sample; base qualities were not kept. The record originates from a study of RUNX1 and TCR beta rearrangement in T-cell leukemia (dated by TCRdb to the early 2020s). Regarding the research as a whole: The comparison of TCR beta rearrangements and CDR3 junctions set 13 T-ALLs carrying mono-allelic acquired RUNX1 mutations against over ten T-ALLs that were RUNX1 wildtype. The RUNX1-mutated T-ALLs covered a wider range of maturation arrest stages, including cases that were arrested before TCR beta rearrangement began. The RUNX1 wildtype T-ALLs were matched on an immature maturation arrest stage, which was defined as the absence of cytoplasmic or surface TCR beta protein. After EuroClonality multiplex PCR on genomic DNA, Genescan analysis was used to assess TCR rearrangements. Every RUNX1 mutation in the mutated group was heterozygous, with some eleven located in the Runt homology domain and a few in the transactivation domain. GRAALL-2003 and GRAALL-2005 were the multicentric trials. For comparison with results from a Runx1 knockout mouse model, TCR beta rearrangements in human T-ALL were analyzed. The RUNX1 wildtype T-ALLs were chosen to have at least incomplete clonal TCR beta rearrangements, which allowed D1 segments to be compared with D2 segments. RUNX1 mutation status of the T-ALL cases had been determined in an earlier study.

Points the paper makes about the study in general: Among T-ALL clonal rearrangements, TCR beta D1 segment usage was just over 80% in the RUNX1-mutated group and about 60% in the wildtype group, a difference that was not significant. Similar TCR beta J1 cluster usage was observed in RUNX1-mutated and wildtype T-ALLs, and no significant difference was found. Clonal TCR beta rearrangements were found in 55% to 70% of RUNX1-mutated T-ALLs, which is fewer than the over 75% reported for T-ALL generally. TCR beta CDR3 length or D segment truncation in T-ALLs could not be evaluated because too few clonal rearrangements were available.

For oncotyping and quantification of minimal residual disease, T-ALL samples were taken at diagnosis from children and adults treated according to protocol. Library prep was done by PCR. Sequencer: Illumina MiSeq. Characterization of TCR beta DJ and VDJ rearrangements was performed by next generation amplicon sequencing. The original methods were these. Amplicon sequencing data were analyzed with the Vidjil software to identify clonal TCR beta rearrangements. TCR beta rearrangement characteristics of the RUNX1-mutated and wildtype groups were compared using two-tailed Fisher exact tests. TCRdb handled the public reads itself, with Q25 trimming in fastp and clone calling in MiXCR, and kept productive beta chains. CDR3 protein duplicates are merged, each entry listing the most common genes and DNA. These V and J calls rely on TCRdb rather than the paper's analysis. This sample has roughly 210 distinct CDR3 sequences in its table, and around 31% of those were observed once. The top ten clonotypes cover roughly nine tenths of the sample.

From a lookup of the germline V gene, CDR1 and CDR2 are MNHNS and SASEGT. V was cut back by 6 bases and J by 5 bases, leaving a gap of 11 bases between them. Reading from cysteine to phenylalanine, the CDR3 counts 13 amino acids. Only the CDR3 portion is preserved as DNA: 39 bases, with reading frame beginning at the first base. This chain joins TRBV6-1 to TRBJ1-5, and TRBD1 may be the D gene, going by 5 matching bases. Input material: blood. This receptor was identified in a female donor with T-cell acute lymphoblastic leukemia. The CDR3 is CASSGTAHQPQHF. The sequenced DNA is TGTGCCAGCAGCGGGACTGCCCATCAGCCCCAGCATTTT.